Following are 21 T cell receptor beta chains from one sample sequenced in a study of cytomegalovirus exposure and HLA in healthy donors. PCR used 60 Vbeta primers and 13 Jbeta primers. This table comes from immunoSEQ multiplex PCR, and its TCRdb copy is limited to in-frame clones, with some not included. The sample shows 200,000 to 250,000 clones, approximately 83% of them seen only once. The material sequenced was PBMCs. The receptor set was obtained from a woman between 45 and 60 years old in good health and CMV-seropositive.

The chain couples TRBV6-6 to TRBJ2-7; unclear D gene. The CDR3 extends over 13 amino acids. V lost 5 bases and J lost 2, with 10 bases in between. Per germline, CDR1 MNHNY and CDR2 SVGAGI (reference sequence). CDR3 sequence (DNA): TGTGCCAGCAGTGCAGGTTCGACCTACGAGCAGTACTTC. Amino acids: CASSAGSTYEQYF.

The V and J genes are TRBV29-1 and TRBJ2-5; possibly TRBD2 for D (6 bases). Trimming stripped 1 base from V and 2 bases from J, with 14 bases between. This CDR3 spans 15 amino acids. Germline CDR1 SQVTM, CDR2 ANQGSEA. CDR3 sequence: CSVEGGDTLQETQYF. CDR3 sequence (DNA): TGCAGCGTTGAAGGGGGGGATACTCTACAAGAGACCCAGTACTTC.

The table lists this clone with a count of one. The chain couples TRBV28 to TRBJ2-5; no clear D gene. This CDR3 spans 13 amino acids. Trimming stripped 6 bases from V and 3 bases from J, with 11 bases between. Germline V gives CDR1 MDHEN, CDR2 SYDVKM. CDR3 region: CASRITPEETQYF. The CDR3 nucleotides are TGTGCCAGCAGAATTACCCCGGAAGAGACCCAGTACTTC.

The chain carries TRBV6-1 and TRBJ2-7; TRBD2 matches 12 bases. The length of the CDR3 is 13 residues. With 10 bases clipped from V and 2 bases from J, the junction kept 3 bases outside the gene matches. CDR1 is MNHNS, CDR2 SASEGT, per germline. As DNA, the CDR3 is TGTGCCACCCGGACTAGCGGGGCCTACGAGCAGTACTTC. Its translation: CATRTSGAYEQYF.

The DNA of the CDR3 is TGCAGCGTTGGGGGGGGCGGAGGTCAGCCCCAGCATTTT. Its protein is CSVGGGGGQPQHF. This chain uses TRBV29-1 with TRBJ1-5; the D gene is possibly TRBD1 (6 bases). The CDR3 runs to 13 residues. Trimming shortened V by 4 bases and J by 6 bases, and 13 bases separated the two germline ends. In germline, CDR1 is SQVTM, CDR2 ANQGSEA.

The V and J genes are TRBV9 and TRBJ2-2; a possible D gene is TRBD1 (6 bases). The V and J ends lost 0 bases and 4 bases respectively, with 13 bases between them. There are 16 residues in the CDR3. Germline loops: CDR1 SGDLS, CDR2 YYNGEE. Written as DNA, the CDR3 is TGTGCCAGCAGCGTAGAATCCCCAGGGGTCACCGGGGAGCTGTTTTTT. It codes for CASSVESPGVTGELFF.

CDR3 sequence reads: CASGATGSTVSTKNIQYF. CDR3 DNA: TGTGCTAGTGGTGCGACAGGTTCTACGGTGTCAACCAAAAACATTCAGTACTTC. The V and J genes are TRBV12-5 and TRBJ2-4; TRBD1 might be the D (6 bases). This CDR3 is built from 18 residues. Per the germline V gene, CDR1 is LGHNT and CDR2 is FRNRAP. V was clipped by 5 bases and J by 2 bases, with 22 bases between them.

Concerning this clone: Relative to the germline gene, one junction end is altered; a read error may explain this. This chain joins TRBV7-9 and TRBJ1-5, with D uncertain. The CDR3 is 16 residues long. CDR1 and CDR2 (germline): SEHNR, FQNEAQ (reference sequence). For the CDR3, the DNA is TGTTCCAGCAGCACCAGCCGCCCTTCGGGGAATCAGCCCCAGCATTTT. This translates into CSSSTSRPSGNQPQHF.

The rearrangement uses TRBV6-5 and TRBJ1-1; tentative D call: TRBD1 (5 bases). CDR3 length: 16 residues. Germline lookup yields CDR1 MNHEY and CDR2 SVGAGI. Between the trimmed V and J ends, which lost 0 bases and 5 bases, there was a span of 16 bases. CDR3: CASSYSIGPGGTEAFF. Written as DNA, the CDR3 is TGTGCCAGCAGTTACTCGATAGGCCCCGGGGGTACTGAAGCTTTCTTT.

This chain joins TRBV2 and TRBJ1-5; a possible D gene is TRBD1 (5 bases). In germline, CDR1 is SNHLY, CDR2 FYNNEI. V was shortened by 2 bases and J by 15 bases, with 14 bases between the two germline ends. The CDR3 length is 12 residues. CDR3 sequence reads: CASSETIGQRHF. CDR3 DNA: TGTGCCAGCAGTGAAACGATAGGACAAAGGCATTTT.

V usage is TRBV9 and J usage is TRBJ2-7; the D gene is possibly TRBD2 (6 bases). V was cut by 0 bases and J by 2 bases, with 15 bases left in between. The CDR3 is made up of 16 amino acids. CDR1 is SGDLS, CDR2 YYNGEE, per germline. As DNA, the CDR3 is TGTGCCAGCAGCGTAGAGGGGACTCCAGGCGCCTACGAGCAGTACTTC. This codes for CASSVEGTPGAYEQYF.

A remark on this clone: Within the sample, other DNA sequences also encode this same CDR3. The chain combines TRBV5-1 with TRBJ1-3; no firm D call. Germline CDR1 is SGHRS and CDR2 is YFSETQ. The germline V and J ends were trimmed by 3 bases and 0 bases, with 7 bases remaining between them. The CDR3 runs to 14 residues. The CDR3, as DNA: TGCGCCAGCAGCTCAGGCGCCTCTGGAAACACCATATATTTT. It translates to CASSSGASGNTIYF.

The V call is TRBV18, the J call TRBJ1-1, with 7 positions matching TRBD1. The CDR3 has 14 amino acids. With 2 bases clipped from V and 5 bases from J, the junction kept 5 bases outside the gene matches. Germline CDR1 and CDR2: KGHSH and LQKENI. CDR3 DNA: TGTGCCAGCTCACCAGAGGGGGCGCGAACTGAAGCTTTCTTT. Translation gives CASSPEGARTEAFF.

The V call is TRBV7-2, the J call TRBJ2-3; 12 bases are shared with TRBD2. The CDR3 is made up of 14 amino acids. The ends lost 6 bases at V and 5 bases at J; junction bases unmatched: 3. Germline CDR1 SGHTA, CDR2 FQGNSA. For the CDR3, the DNA is TGTGCCAGCAGACTAGCGGGGGGAGTAGATACGCAGTATTTT. Translating it yields CASRLAGGVDTQYF.

The chain links TRBV11-2 to TRBJ2-7; 10 bases agree with TRBD1. Germline V CDR1 and CDR2: SGHAT, FQNNGV. The CDR3 spans 15 residues. The junction had 5 bases not matched to a gene; V was cut back by 3 bases and J by 3 bases. Written as DNA, the CDR3 is TGTGCCAGCAGCTTCAGGACAGGGGGTGTCTACGAGCAGTACTTC. It yields the protein CASSFRTGGVYEQYF.

The gene calls are TRBV9 and TRBJ2-7; 8 bases line up with TRBD2. CDR3 length: 13 residues. Germline CDR1 SGDLS, CDR2 YYNGEE. Germline trimming cut 4 bases from V and 3 bases from J; bases unmatched to any gene: 3. This CDR3 is CASSPSGLYEQYF. The CDR3 nucleotides are TGTGCCAGCAGCCCTAGCGGGCTCTACGAGCAGTACTTC.

The chain has TRBV29-1 and TRBJ1-2, with D unresolved. Trimming removed 0 bases from V and 3 bases from J, with 17 bases in between. Germline loops: CDR1 SQVTM, CDR2 ANQGSEA. The CDR3 runs 16 residues. As DNA, the CDR3 is TGCAGCGTTGAAGATATTCCGTCGAGAATCGACTATGGCTACACCTTC. Protein product: CSVEDIPSRIDYGYTF.

This sequence joins TRBV6-1 and TRBJ1-4; 7 bases map to TRBD1. The CDR3 runs to 16 residues. Germline lookup yields CDR1 MNHNS and CDR2 SASEGT. J lost 7 bases, V lost 0 bases, and 8 bases had no gene match. CDR3 amino acids: CASSEAPGTATEKLFF. CDR3 coding DNA: TGTGCCAGCAGTGAAGCTCCAGGGACAGCTACTGAAAAACTGTTTTTT.

The V gene is TRBV5-1, the J gene TRBJ2-7, with a possible D match to TRBD2 (5 bases). Between the trimmed V and J ends, which lost 4 bases and 6 bases, there was a span of 8 bases. The CDR3 is made up of 11 amino acids. Per the germline V gene, CDR1 is SGHRS and CDR2 is YFSETQ. The CDR3 here is CASSVGGEQYF. The CDR3 nucleotides read TGCGCCAGCAGCGTTGGAGGCGAGCAGTACTTC.

CDR3 sequence (DNA): TGTGCCAGCAGGGGCCAGGGGAGCACTGAAGCTTTCTTT. Translated, it gives CASRGQGSTEAFF. This chain uses TRBV6-1 with TRBJ1-1, with D perhaps matching TRBD1 (6 bases). The CDR3 has 13 residues. CDR1 and CDR2 from the germline V gene are MNHNS and SASEGT. Trimming removed 6 bases at V and 4 bases at J, with 12 bases between.

As regards this clone: Additional DNA sequences in this sample encode the identical CDR3. The chain combines TRBV5-1 with TRBJ2-7, with 7 bases fitting TRBD1. CDR3 length equals 16 residues. V was pared by 0 bases and J by 1 base, with 7 bases of the junction left unmatched. CDR1 and CDR2 from the germline V gene are SGHRS and YFSETQ. The CDR3 loop reads CASSLGHRDSSYEQYF. The CDR3 bases are TGCGCCAGCAGCTTGGGGCACCGGGACAGTTCCTACGAGCAGTACTTC.